Shown below are 18 T cell receptor beta chains from a single sample sequenced in a study of blood T cell repertoires in COVID-19. TCRdb's copy holds only in-frame clones and misses some; the assay was immunoSEQ multiplex PCR. This sample has roughly 240,000 clones; about 86% occur once, and the top ten carry about 3.6%. The sequencing input was peripheral blood. These receptor sequences come from a man younger than 35 with active or convalescent COVID-19.

The V and J genes are TRBV12-3 or TRBV12-4 and TRBJ1-1; D not resolved. With 1 base removed from V and 1 base from J, the gap between germline ends came to 4 bases. The CDR3 sequence is 13 residues long. CDR3 in amino acids: CASSLGRNTEAFF. DNA of the CDR3: TGTGCCAGCAGTTTAGGCAGGAACACTGAAGCTTTCTTT.

This rearrangement joins TRBV18 to TRBJ2-1; 7 positions match TRBD2. The trim removed 0 bases at V and 9 bases at J, leaving 11 bases unmatched. Germline-derived CDR1 and CDR2 are KGHSH and LQKENI. This CDR3 has 16 residues. CDR3 bases: TGTGCCAGCTCACCACCGGGGGAGCGGGATACAGGTGAGCAGTTCTTC. Encoded protein: CASSPPGERDTGEQFF.

This chain links TRBV5-4 with TRBJ1-2, with a weak D call TRBD1 (6 bases). This CDR3 has 15 amino acids. Germline loops: CDR1 SGHNT, CDR2 YYREEE (reference sequence). Trimming pared 0 bases from V and 2 bases from J, leaving 11 bases between. The CDR3 reads CASSLVGGTNYGYTF. CDR3 DNA: TGTGCCAGCAGCTTGGTGGGAGGGACAAACTATGGCTACACCTTC. The full variable domain, in which reference TRBV5-4 and TRBJ1-2 provide the parts outside the CDR3, is ETGVTQSPTHLIKTRGQQVTLRCSSQSGHNTVSWYQQALGQGPQFIFQYYREEENGRGNFPPRFSGLQFPNYSSELNVNALELDDSALYLCASSLVGGTNYGYTFGSGTRLTVV.

The V call is TRBV3-1 (or the pseudogene TRBV3-2), the J call TRBJ1-5; D is ambiguous. Trimming pared 0 bases from V and 7 bases from J, leaving 7 bases between. This CDR3 spans 13 amino acids. Germline V lookup: CDR1 LGHDT, CDR2 YNNKEL (reference sequence). As DNA, the CDR3 is TGTGCCAGCAGCCAAGATCGCGAACAGCCCCAGCATTTT. Residues: CASSQDREQPQHF.

This rearrangement joins TRBV19 to TRBJ2-1; D gene unclear. The CDR3 contains 13 residues. V was shortened by 4 bases and J by 11 bases, with 15 bases between the two germline ends. The germline V gene has CDR1 LNHDA and CDR2 SQIVND (reference sequence). The CDR3 nucleotides are TGTGCCAGTAGTACCAACACCGCCAACCAGCAGTTCTTC. This codes for CASSTNTANQQFF.

V is TRBV28 and J is TRBJ2-7, with D unresolved. The V end was cut by 3 bases, the J end by 6 bases, with 9 bases between. Germline V lookup: CDR1 MDHEN, CDR2 SYDVKM. The CDR3 has 12 residues. DNA for the CDR3: TGTGCCAGCAGTTTCCCCCGAGGCGAGCAGTACTTC. It encodes CASSFPRGEQYF.

As concerns this clone: The same CDR3 is also encoded by other DNA sequences in this sample. The chain combines TRBV7-3 with TRBJ2-1; TRBD2 agrees at 9 bases. V trimming: 0 bases; J trimming: 1 base; junction bases outside the gene matches: 10. The germline gives CDR1 SGHTA, CDR2 FQGTGA. This CDR3 has 19 amino acids. CDR3 DNA: TGTGCCAGCAGCTTAACGGGGGCGGGAGGGCCAAGTTCCTACAATGAGCAGTTCTTC. This codes for CASSLTGAGGPSSYNEQFF.

This chain connects TRBV5-5 to TRBJ1-5; no firm D call. The germline gives CDR1 SGHKS, CDR2 YYEKEE (reference sequence). With 3 bases removed from V and 4 bases from J, the gap between germline ends came to 5 bases. CDR3 length: 12 residues. In DNA, the CDR3 is TGTGCCAGCAGCTCGGGGAATCAGCCCCAGCATTTT. Translation gives CASSSGNQPQHF.

The rearrangement joins TRBV11-3 to TRBJ2-3; tentative D call: TRBD1 (6 bases). The CDR3 totals 15 residues. Trimming cost V 5 bases and J 0 bases, with 12 bases left between them. Germline V gene data show CDR1 as SGHNT and CDR2 as YENEEA. This CDR3 is CASSPDRTSTDTQYF. The CDR3 DNA reads TGTGCCAGCAGCCCAGACAGGACTAGCACAGATACGCAGTATTTT.

The chain links TRBV30 to TRBJ2-6; D is ambiguous. The CDR3 runs to 15 residues. V was trimmed by 4 bases and J by 4 bases, leaving 14 bases between them. From germline, CDR1 is GTSNPN and CDR2 SVGIG (reference sequence). The DNA for the CDR3 is TGTGCCTGGACTCCGGAGCTAGGAGGGGCCAACGTCCTGACTTTC. Protein sequence: CAWTPELGGANVLTF.

Details on this clone: This sample includes further DNA sequences coding for the same CDR3. V and J are TRBV15 and TRBJ1-6; 9 positions agree with TRBD1. The CDR3 totals 14 residues. Germline V gene sequence: CDR1 LNHNV, CDR2 YYDKDF (reference sequence). J was trimmed by 10 bases and V by 3 bases; bases with no gene match: 4. The CDR3 sequence: CATSRGQGGSPLHF. DNA of the CDR3: TGTGCCACCAGCAGGGGACAGGGTGGGTCACCCCTCCACTTT.

This chain joins TRBV12-5 and TRBJ1-5, with a weak D call TRBD1 (5 bases). CDR3 length: 16 amino acids. Germline V CDR1 and CDR2: LGHNT, FRNRAP. The germline V and J ends were trimmed by 1 base and 6 bases, with 16 bases remaining between them. The CDR3 sequence: CASGLDQGGTPQPQHF. In DNA, the CDR3 is TGTGCTAGTGGTTTGGACCAGGGCGGTACTCCTCAGCCCCAGCATTTT.

The chain carries TRBV19 and TRBJ1-1, with 8 bases lining up with TRBD1. The ends lost 5 bases at V and 4 bases at J; junction bases unmatched: 6. This CDR3 is 14 amino acids long. Germline V gene sequence: CDR1 LNHDA, CDR2 SQIVND (reference sequence). The CDR3 here is CASSHNRGGTEAFF. The CDR3 DNA is TGTGCCAGTAGTCATAACAGGGGGGGCACTGAAGCTTTCTTT. Using reference TRBV19 and TRBJ1-1 for the parts outside the CDR3, the full variable domain is DGGITQSPKYLFRKEGQNVTLSCEQNLNHDAMYWYRQDPGQGLRLIYYSQIVNDFQKGDIAEGYSVSREKKESFPLTVTSAQKNPTAFYLCASSHNRGGTEAFFGQGTRLTVV.

The V and J genes are TRBV5-4 and TRBJ2-3; D perhaps matches TRBD1 (5 bases). This CDR3 has 16 amino acids. V was cut by 0 bases and J by 2 bases, with 13 bases left in between. Germline assignment: CDR1 SGHNT and CDR2 YYREEE (reference sequence). CDR3 protein: CASSLERTLSTDTQYF. The CDR3, as DNA: TGTGCCAGCAGCTTGGAACGGACACTCTCCACAGATACGCAGTATTTT. The full variable domain, with the rest looked up from reference TRBV5-4 and TRBJ2-3, is ETGVTQSPTHLIKTRGQQVTLRCSSQSGHNTVSWYQQALGQGPQFIFQYYREEENGRGNFPPRFSGLQFPNYSSELNVNALELDDSALYLCASSLERTLSTDTQYFGPGTRLTVL.

The chain is built from TRBV7-2 and TRBJ1-3; D not resolved. In germline, CDR1 is SGHTA, CDR2 FQGNSA. This CDR3 is 15 amino acids long. Trimming removed 5 bases at V and 4 bases at J, with 15 bases between. The CDR3 spells CASSPSSARGNTIYF. The CDR3 nucleotides read TGTGCCAGCAGCCCTAGCTCAGCGAGGGGAAACACCATATATTTT.

The chain uses TRBV3-1 (or the pseudogene TRBV3-2) and TRBJ1-5, with TRBD1 matching 7 bases. Germline CDR1 LGHDT, CDR2 YNNKEL (reference sequence). The CDR3 totals 14 residues. Germline trimming cut 3 bases from V and 7 bases from J; bases unmatched to any gene: 6. The CDR3 DNA is TGTGCCAGCAGCCACCAGGGGGGAGGACAGCCCCAGCATTTT. It translates to CASSHQGGGQPQHF.

This clone was found once. This chain uses TRBV7-9 with TRBJ1-5; D gene unclear. Trimming left V 8 bases short and J 1 base short, with 6 bases between. This CDR3 is 12 amino acids long. Per the germline V gene, CDR1 is SEHNR and CDR2 is FQNEAQ (reference sequence). CDR3 nucleotide sequence: TGTGCCAGCTCGCGGAGCAATCAGCCCCAGCATTTT. Encoded protein: CASSRSNQPQHF.

The chain is built from TRBV2 and TRBJ1-6; 9 bases line up with TRBD1. The CDR3 consists of 14 residues. V shed 6 bases, J shed 8 bases, and the junction held 5 bases outside the gene matches. Germline V lookup: CDR1 SNHLY, CDR2 FYNNEI. The CDR3 DNA sequence: TGTGCCAGCAGCGGACAGGGGTCATATTCACCCCTCCACTTT. Amino acid sequence: CASSGQGSYSPLHF.